The present T cell receptor (beta chain) was sequenced within a study of neurological immune-mediated disorders. By sample share, this clonotype is medium-sized. What it binds is unknown. Germline CDR1 and CDR2: SGDLS and YYNGEE. V lost 4 bases to trimming and J lost 5 bases, with 15 bases between them. This CDR3 spans 14 amino acids. The cDNA came from 5'RACE with 10-nucleotide random UMIs. One entry per CDR3 protein results from TCRdb running MiXCR on the 5' RACE reads. The profile shows around 13,000 distinct CDR3 sequences, 6.5% to 8% of them singletons. General study points: Healthy controls had more TCR clonal expansion than multiple sclerosis, which showed the least, whereas HTLV-1-associated myelopathy showed the most.

Healthy controls comprised blood bank volunteers in Maryland, USA. The sorted libraries started from approximately 1 million CD4+ or CD8+ T cells. The TCR comes from a middle-aged woman in good health. The gene calls are TRBV9 and TRBJ1-2; no clear D. Sequenced material: CD8+ T cells from blood. The CDR3, as DNA: TGTGCCAGCAGCCAAGGCGAGGGATGGTATGGCTACACCTTC. Its translation is CASSQGEGWYGYTF.